The clone carrying this TCR beta chain was counted between two and nine times. Its specificity is unknown. The CDR3 totals 14 residues. The germline CDR1 and CDR2 sequences are SEHNR and FQNEAQ (reference sequence). Trimming pared 5 bases from V and 4 bases from J, leaving 11 bases between. The sample is drawn from a study of CD8 T cells in ankylosing spondylitis. Quantitative 5'-RACE was performed with molecular barcodes, and it yielded the TCR beta libraries. TCRdb reanalysed the 5' RACE reads using MiXCR and keeps one entry per CDR3 protein. The sample yields fewer than 400,000 distinct CDR3 sequences, around 22% seen once. Study-wide results and limits: The study identified a TCR beta motif of several highly homologous variants that appeared characteristic of ankylosing spondylitis blood. Within matched ankylosing spondylitis synovial fluid, disease-linked clones were reportedly significantly enriched. There were earlier reports of some motif variants in reactive arthritis synovial fluid and blood. The disease-linked clones had a CD8+ phenotype and low blood frequencies.

The chain joins TRBV7-9 to TRBJ2-2; no clear D gene. This TCR derives from a male donor with ankylosing spondylitis. The sample consisted of blood, either unsorted or a sorted T cell fraction (not recorded which). CDR3 in amino acids: CASSLPIATGELFF. The CDR3, as DNA: TGTGCCAGCAGCCTCCCCATCGCCACCGGGGAGCTGTTTTTT.